The 20 T cell receptor beta chains listed next were all sequenced from one sample in a study of T cell repertoires in cytomegalovirus infection. TCRdb fed the reads into MiXCR, producing one record per CDR3 protein. The sample lists some 700,000 distinct CDR3 sequences, approximately 33% occurring once. Their target antigens are unknown. This specimen consisted of cultured PBMCs, obtained from culture after CMV antigen stimulation. All receptors come from a human donor in good health (CMV status not recorded). Some clones in this sample may be carry-over from other donors' samples.

Many counts were recorded for this clonotype. The chain uses TRBV7-8 and TRBJ2-3, with D unclear. V lost 5 bases and J 0 bases, leaving 6 bases between the germline ends. Per the germline V gene, CDR1 is SGHVS and CDR2 is FQNEAQ. This CDR3 is built from 13 residues. CDR3 in amino acids: CASSPSSTDTQYF. DNA for the CDR3: TGTGCCAGCAGCCCCAGTAGCACAGATACGCAGTATTTT.

There are a few counts of this clonotype. This rearrangement joins TRBV2 to TRBJ1-5; the match to TRBD1 covers 7 bases. Germline V gene data show CDR1 as SNHLY and CDR2 as FYNNEI. The CDR3 runs to 17 residues. V lost 4 bases to trimming and J lost 0 bases; unmatched junction nucleotides: 9. CDR3 nucleotides: TGTGCCAGCAGTGCGGGACAGATAGTTTATAGCAATCAGCCCCAGCATTTT. This codes for CASSAGQIVYSNQPQHF.

This chain uses TRBV7-8 with TRBJ2-4; tentative D call: TRBD2 (7 bases). This CDR3 region has 16 residues. The V end was cut by 1 base, the J end by 3 bases, with 13 bases between. Per the germline V gene, CDR1 is SGHVS and CDR2 is FQNEAQ. The CDR3 here is CASSLGRGRGKNIQYF. In DNA form, the CDR3 reads TGTGCCAGCAGCTTAGGGCGGGGGCGGGGCAAAAACATTCAGTACTTC.

The chain carries TRBV4-1 and TRBJ2-7; possibly TRBD2 for D (6 bases). CDR3 size: 15 residues. CDR1 is MGHRA, CDR2 YSYEKL, per germline. V dropped 0 bases and J dropped 2 bases, with 11 bases sitting between them. The CDR3 reads CASSQEPGTAYEQYF. CDR3 coding DNA: TGCGCCAGCAGCCAAGAACCTGGGACTGCCTACGAGCAGTACTTC.

This clonotype has ten or more counts. V gene TRBV7-6 combines with J gene TRBJ2-5; 8 bases agree with TRBD2. The germline gives CDR1 SGHVS, CDR2 FNYEAQ. The CDR3 is 14 amino acids. The junction had 3 bases not matched to a gene; V was cut back by 5 bases and J by 1 base. The CDR3 region has the DNA TGTGCCAGCAGCCACCGGGGGGGCCAAGAGACCCAGTACTTC. Its translation: CASSHRGGQETQYF.

The chain is built from TRBV28 and TRBJ1-5, with D hard to call. The V end lost 6 bases, the J end lost 4 bases, and 10 bases lay between the germline ends. Germline V gene sequence: CDR1 MDHEN, CDR2 SYDVKM. The CDR3 is made up of 13 amino acids. The CDR3 reads CASRSDLNQPQHF. As DNA, the CDR3 is TGTGCCAGCAGATCTGACTTAAATCAGCCCCAGCATTTT.

The chain has TRBV30 and TRBJ1-2; D unresolved. Germline CDR1 GTSNPN, CDR2 SVGIG (reference sequence). The V end lost 3 bases, the J end lost 2 bases, and 1 base lay between the germline ends. The CDR3 has 10 amino acids. CDR3 nucleotides: TGTGCCTGGAGAAACTATGGCTACACCTTC. Protein sequence: CAWRNYGYTF.

This clonotype has ten or more counts. V and J are TRBV7-2 and TRBJ2-3; maybe TRBD1 (5 bases). Germline loops: CDR1 SGHTA, CDR2 FQGNSA. The CDR3 contains 14 residues. V lost 5 bases and J 6 bases, leaving 15 bases between the germline ends. This chain's CDR3 is CASSPPTVVDTQYF. DNA for the CDR3: TGTGCCAGCAGCCCCCCGACAGTTGTCGATACGCAGTATTTT.

This clonotype was seen only a few times. The chain has TRBV28 and TRBJ2-5; TRBD1 matches 10 bases. The CDR3 spans 16 residues. The germline V gene encodes CDR1 MDHEN and CDR2 SYDVKM. Trimming cost V 5 bases and J 7 bases; bases outside gene matches: 13. The CDR3 coding sequence is TGTGCCAGCAGTGCCGGGACAGGGGACTTGAGTGGGACCCAGTACTTC. Amino acids: CASSAGTGDLSGTQYF. Supplemented by reference TRBV28 and TRBJ2-5, the full variable domain reads DVKVTQSSRYLVKRTGEKVFLECVQDMDHENMFWYRQDPGLGLRLIYFSYDVKMKEKGDIPEGYSVSREKKERFSLILESASTNQTSMYLCASSAGTGDLSGTQYFGPGTRLLVL.

There are many counts of this clonotype. The chain has TRBV7-2 and TRBJ2-7; no reliable D call. The germline V gene has CDR1 SGHTA and CDR2 FQGNSA. The CDR3 covers 14 residues. Trimming left V 5 bases short and J 0 bases short, with 11 bases between. The CDR3 protein is CASSPDRNSYEQYF. In nucleotides, the CDR3 is TGTGCCAGCAGCCCCGACCGAAACTCCTACGAGCAGTACTTC.

This clonotype has a count of ten or more. The V and J genes are TRBV7-2 and TRBJ2-7, with 12 bases aligning to TRBD2. The V segment lost 5 bases and the J segment 2 bases; nucleotides outside the gene matches: 10. CDR1 and CDR2 from the germline V gene are SGHTA and FQGNSA. The CDR3 extends over 17 amino acids. For the CDR3, the DNA is TGTGCCAGCAGCCCTTCGACTAGCGGGAGACCACCCTACGAGCAGTACTTC. Translating it yields CASSPSTSGRPPYEQYF.

The rearrangement links TRBV7-9 to TRBJ1-1; weak D call: TRBD1 (5 bases). Germline V lookup: CDR1 SEHNR, CDR2 FQNEAQ (reference sequence). The ends were cut back, 4 bases at V and 5 bases at J, with 11 bases in the middle. The CDR3 extends over 13 amino acids. The CDR3 region is CASSSDGGTEAFF. The CDR3 bases are TGTGCCAGCAGCTCCGACGGGGGGACTGAAGCTTTCTTT.

The gene calls are TRBV7-9 and TRBJ1-1; tentative D call: TRBD1 (6 bases). Germline V gene data show CDR1 as SEHNR and CDR2 as FQNEAQ (reference sequence). Between the trimmed V and J ends, which lost 5 bases and 4 bases, there was a span of 14 bases. The CDR3 runs to 14 residues. Here the CDR3 reads CASSPQQGGTEAFF. In nucleotides, the CDR3 is TGTGCCAGCAGCCCCCAACAGGGTGGCACTGAAGCTTTCTTT.

The V and J genes are TRBV12-5 and TRBJ1-1; D possibly corresponds to TRBD1 (5 bases). Trimming cost V 5 bases and J 0 bases, with 16 bases left between them. CDR3 size: 16 residues. CDR1 LGHNT and CDR2 FRNRAP come from the germline V gene. The CDR3 DNA sequence: TGTGCTAGTGGTCCAGGGACGGACCAGATGAACACTGAAGCTTTCTTT. This gives the protein CASGPGTDQMNTEAFF.

This clonotype was found a few times. The gene calls are TRBV6-5 and TRBJ1-6, with a tentative D call TRBD1 (5 bases). The germline V gene has CDR1 MNHEY and CDR2 SVGAGI. V dropped 0 bases and J dropped 7 bases, with 19 bases sitting between them. The CDR3 spans 18 residues. The CDR3 is CASSYSNFPGTKNSPLHF. CDR3 bases: TGTGCCAGCAGTTACTCGAACTTCCCGGGGACGAAAAATTCACCCCTCCACTTT.

This clonotype showed up just a few times. J is TRBJ2-5 and V is TRBV29-1; 12 bases match TRBD2. CDR3 size: 15 residues. The trim removed 5 bases at V and 3 bases at J, leaving 7 bases unmatched. The germline V gene has CDR1 SQVTM and CDR2 ANQGSEA. This CDR3 is CSVRLAGVSEETQYF. The CDR3 nucleotides read TGCAGCGTTCGACTAGCGGGAGTTTCGGAAGAGACCCAGTACTTC. Full variable domain (remainder filled in from reference TRBV29-1 and TRBJ2-5): SAVISQKPSRDICQRGTSLTIQCQVDSQVTMMFWYRQQPGQSLTLIATANQGSEATYESGFVIDKFPISRPNLTFSTLTVSNMSPEDSSIYLCSVRLAGVSEETQYFGPGTRLLVL.

V and J are TRBV6-6 and TRBJ2-7; the D is unclear. V gave up 2 bases and J gave up 2 bases, with 10 bases separating them. Germline CDR1 MNHNY, CDR2 SVGAGI (reference sequence). CDR3 size: 14 residues. Written as DNA, the CDR3 is TGTGCCAGCAGTTACCCGGAACAGCCCTACGAGCAGTACTTC. Translated: CASSYPEQPYEQYF.

The chain has TRBV6-5 and TRBJ1-1; 8 nucleotides agree with TRBD1. After removal of 4 bases from V and 1 base from J, the junction contained 5 bases not matched to a gene. The CDR3 extends over 15 amino acids. Germline V gives CDR1 MNHEY, CDR2 SVGAGI. In nucleotides, the CDR3 is TGTGCCAGCAGTTGGTCCAGGGGGCAGAACACTGAAGCTTTCTTT. It encodes CASSWSRGQNTEAFF.

This sequence joins TRBV6-6 and TRBJ1-1; D call uncertain. Trimming left V 7 bases short and J 6 bases short, with 9 bases between. CDR1 and CDR2 (germline): MNHNY, SVGAGI (reference sequence). The CDR3 covers 11 residues. This CDR3 reads CASTRDAEAFF. For the CDR3, the DNA is TGTGCCAGCACTAGAGACGCTGAAGCTTTCTTT.

The chain joins TRBV6-2 or TRBV6-3 to TRBJ2-5, with 14 bases identical to TRBD2. The CDR3 spans 19 residues. Trimming took 2 bases from V and 7 from J; bases not matched to a gene: 15. The germline CDR1 and CDR2 sequences are MNHEY and SVGEGT. The CDR3, as DNA: TGTGCCAGCAGTTACCGAAGAAACAAGGGACTAGCGGGAGCGTGGACCCAGTACTTC. This sequence encodes CASSYRRNKGLAGAWTQYF.